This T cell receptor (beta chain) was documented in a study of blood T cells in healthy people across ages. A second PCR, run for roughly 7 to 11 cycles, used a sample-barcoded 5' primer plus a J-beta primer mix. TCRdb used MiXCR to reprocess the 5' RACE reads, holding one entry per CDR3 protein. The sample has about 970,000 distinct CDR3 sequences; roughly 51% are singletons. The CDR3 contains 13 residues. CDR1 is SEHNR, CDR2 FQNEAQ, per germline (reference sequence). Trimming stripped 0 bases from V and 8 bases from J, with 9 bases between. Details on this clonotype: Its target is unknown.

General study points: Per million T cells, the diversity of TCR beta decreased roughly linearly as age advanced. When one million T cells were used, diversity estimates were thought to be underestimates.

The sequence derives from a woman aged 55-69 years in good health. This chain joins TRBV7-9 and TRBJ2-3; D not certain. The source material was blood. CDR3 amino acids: CASSLAVESTQYF. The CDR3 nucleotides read TGTGCCAGCAGCTTAGCGGTGGAAAGTACGCAGTATTTT.